Listed here are 9 T cell receptor beta chains from one sample, sequenced in a study of T-cell reconstitution after alpha-beta-depleted transplantation in children. Unique molecular identifiers were built into the TCRbeta library. TCRdb ran MiXCR on the PCR reads and lists one entry per CDR3 protein. The repertoire has about 1,000,000 distinct CDR3 sequences, around 30% of them found once; the top ten carry around 30%. This specimen was PBMCs, mostly from graft donor cells, taken 360 days after TCRalphabeta/CD19-depleted stem cell transplant. The receptors were gathered from a boy under two years old who had a stem cell transplant for SCID, so the T cells may come from the graft donor.

This chain uses TRBV5-1 with TRBJ1-1, with TRBD1 matching over 7 bases. The germline gives CDR1 SGHRS, CDR2 YFSETQ. The CDR3 loop spans 15 amino acids. The trim removed 4 bases at V and 5 bases at J, leaving 11 bases unmatched. CDR3 amino acids: CASSPRQGMWTEAFF. The CDR3 DNA sequence: TGCGCCAGCAGCCCGCGACAGGGTATGTGGACTGAAGCTTTCTTT.

This clonotype was detected only a few times. The chain has TRBV28 and TRBJ2-4; 12 bases are a match to TRBD1. J lost 6 bases, V lost 4 bases, and 19 bases had no gene match. Germline assignment: CDR1 MDHEN and CDR2 SYDVKM. This CDR3 comprises 20 residues. DNA of the CDR3: TGTGCCAGCAGTTACGCCGGAGGGACAGGGGGCAAAAAGGCGAGAAACATTCAGTACTTC. This translates into CASSYAGGTGGKKARNIQYF.

This chain uses TRBV5-1 with TRBJ2-5; tentatively, D is TRBD1 or TRBD2 (6 bases each). Germline lookup yields CDR1 SGHRS and CDR2 YFSETQ. Trimming shortened V by 4 bases and J by 5 bases, and 21 bases separated the two germline ends. The CDR3 runs 16 residues. CDR3 sequence: CASSPQGRTGEETQYF. CDR3 sequence (DNA): TGCGCCAGCAGCCCTCAGGGGAGGACCGGGGAGGAGACCCAGTACTTC. The complete variable domain, with remaining parts taken from reference TRBV5-1 and TRBJ2-5, reads KAGVTQTPRYLIKTRGQQVTLSCSPISGHRSVSWYQQTPGQGLQFLFEYFSETQRNKGNFPGRFSGRQFSNSRSEMNVSTLELGDSALYLCASSPQGRTGEETQYFGPGTRLLVL.

This sequence joins TRBV12-3 or TRBV12-4 and TRBJ1-1; D remains ambiguous. Trimming shortened V by 2 bases and J by 10 bases, and 11 bases separated the two germline ends. CDR3 size: 12 residues. CDR3 nucleotides: TGTGCCAGCAGTTTAACCGTTCAAGGAGCTTTCTTT. Encoded protein: CASSLTVQGAFF.

This rearrangement joins TRBV29-1 to TRBJ2-7, with D unclear. The CDR3 extends over 14 amino acids. Germline V CDR1 and CDR2: SQVTM, ANQGSEA. V was clipped by 4 bases and J by 2 bases, with 15 bases between them. The CDR3 sequence: CSVVNSRPPYEQYF. CDR3 DNA sequence: TGCAGCGTTGTCAATTCGCGGCCCCCCTACGAGCAGTACTTC.

The chain recombines TRBV27 with TRBJ2-5; TRBD2 is a possible D gene (5 bases). In germline, CDR1 is MNHEY, CDR2 SMNVEV (reference sequence). This CDR3 spans 13 amino acids. V shed 1 base and J shed 5 bases, with 8 bases lying between them. The CDR3 loop reads CASSLWRGETQYF. The CDR3 region has the DNA TGTGCCAGCAGTTTATGGAGAGGGGAGACCCAGTACTTC.

The V gene is TRBV15, the J gene TRBJ2-3, with 10 bases aligning to TRBD2. CDR1 is LNHNV and CDR2 is YYDKDF in the germline V gene (reference sequence). The V gene end was trimmed by 4 bases and the J gene end by 5 bases; junction bases not matched to a gene: 9. The CDR3 consists of 16 residues. CDR3 loop: CATSTGVAGGLDTQYF. The CDR3 region has the DNA TGTGCCACCAGCACCGGGGTAGCGGGGGGCCTAGATACGCAGTATTTT. Together with reference TRBV15 and TRBJ2-3, the CDR3 gives the full variable domain: DAMVIQNPRYQVTQFGKPVTLSCSQTLNHNVMYWYQQKSSQAPKLLFHYYDKDFNNEADTPDNFQSRRPNTSFCFLDIRSPGLGDTAMYLCATSTGVAGGLDTQYFGPGTRLTVL.

This clonotype has a handful of counts. The chain employs TRBV5-1 and TRBJ1-3; TRBD1 agrees at 9 bases. The CDR3 has 18 residues. Losses at the gene ends were 2 bases for V and 3 bases for J; bases not matched to a gene: 12. Germline V gene lookup returns CDR1 SGHRS and CDR2 YFSETQ. The CDR3 reads CASSLSGQGKGGGNTIYF. CDR3 sequence (DNA): TGCGCCAGCAGCTTATCGGGACAGGGAAAGGGTGGTGGAAACACCATATATTTT.

This clonotype has just a few counts. V and J are TRBV6-2 or TRBV6-3 and TRBJ2-1, with TRBD1 matching 11 bases. Germline V lookup: CDR1 MNHEY, CDR2 SVGEGT. After removal of 8 bases from V and 1 base from J, the junction contained 4 bases not matched to a gene. This CDR3 is built from 15 residues. CDR3 loop: CASRTGGRSYNEQFF. The CDR3 DNA follows: TGTGCCAGCCGGACAGGGGGCAGGTCCTACAATGAGCAGTTCTTC.